A selection of T cell receptor beta chains follows, all from one sample in a study of T cell responses to AZD1222 COVID-19 vaccine. Using immunoSEQ multiplex PCR, the repertoire was profiled, and TCRdb retains in-frame clones only, with some absent. The table includes over 120,000 clones, roughly 94% detected once. The specimen comprised peripheral blood, sampled on day 0 of AZD1222 vaccination. The receptors shown here come from an adult in good health. Both conserved end residues are part of each CDR3. D genes are given only for firm matches. A row's size may be missing; if present it is once, few, many or a size class.

abundance: .
j_gene: TRBJ1-5
d_gene: .
v_gene: TRBV9
CDR3aa: CASSSEGGGNQPQHF
CDR3nt: TGTGCCAGCAGTTCCGAAGGCGGGGGCAATCAGCCCCAGCATTTT

abundance: .
j_gene: TRBJ1-6
d_gene: .
v_gene: TRBV19
CDR3aa: CASSLMQGWDSPLHF
CDR3nt: TGTGCCAGTAGTCTAATGCAGGGGTGGGATTCACCCCTCCACTTT

abundance: .
j_gene: TRBJ1-4
d_gene: TRBD1
v_gene: TRBV28
CDR3aa: CASSATGVSEKLFF
CDR3nt: TGTGCCAGCAGTGCAACAGGGGTGAGTGAAAAACTGTTTTTT

abundance: .
j_gene: TRBJ1-6
d_gene: .
v_gene: TRBV2
CDR3aa: CASSGDDRSSYNSPLHF
CDR3nt: TGTGCCAGCAGTGGAGATGACCGGAGCTCCTATAATTCACCCCTCCACTTT

abundance: .
j_gene: TRBJ2-5
d_gene: .
v_gene: TRBV6-1
CDR3aa: CASSENAGGSQETQYF
CDR3nt: TGTGCCAGCAGTGAAAACGCTGGAGGATCCCAAGAGACCCAGTACTTC

abundance: .
j_gene: TRBJ1-2
d_gene: .
v_gene: TRBV15
CDR3aa: CATSSPEAGIANYGYTF
CDR3nt: TGTGCCACCAGCAGCCCCGAGGCGGGGATAGCTAACTATGGCTACACCTTC

abundance: .
j_gene: TRBJ2-1
d_gene: TRBD2
v_gene: TRBV9
CDR3aa: CASGARLASYNEQFF
CDR3nt: TGTGCCAGCGGAGCCAGACTAGCATCCTACAATGAGCAGTTCTTC

abundance: .
j_gene: TRBJ2-1
d_gene: .
v_gene: TRBV7-3
CDR3aa: CASSLAVRGEQFF
CDR3nt: TGTGCCAGCAGCTTAGCCGTCCGCGGTGAGCAGTTCTTC

abundance: .
j_gene: TRBJ2-7
d_gene: TRBD1
v_gene: TRBV18
CDR3aa: CASSPFSGTGNEQYF
CDR3nt: TGTGCCAGCTCACCATTTTCCGGGACAGGGAACGAGCAGTACTTC

abundance: .
j_gene: TRBJ2-1
d_gene: TRBD2
v_gene: TRBV6-2/TRBV6-3
CDR3aa: CASSPGTSVYNEQFF
CDR3nt: TGTGCCAGCAGCCCCGGGACTAGCGTATACAATGAGCAGTTCTTC

abundance: .
j_gene: TRBJ2-5
d_gene: .
v_gene: TRBV15
CDR3aa: CATRPRGTQETQYF
CDR3nt: TGTGCCACCAGGCCCCGGGGGACACAAGAGACCCAGTACTTC

abundance: .
j_gene: TRBJ1-4
d_gene: .
v_gene: TRBV2
CDR3aa: CASSEGPATNEKLFF
CDR3nt: TGTGCCAGCAGTGAAGGGCCGGCAACTAATGAAAAACTGTTTTTT

abundance: .
j_gene: TRBJ1-1
d_gene: .
v_gene: TRBV9
CDR3aa: CASSPTRQANTEAFF
CDR3nt: TGTGCCAGCAGCCCCACACGGCAGGCCAACACTGAAGCTTTCTTT

abundance: .
j_gene: TRBJ2-7
d_gene: .
v_gene: TRBV5-1
CDR3aa: CASTLGQGLTYEQYF
CDR3nt: TGCGCCAGCACCTTAGGGCAGGGCCTTACCTACGAGCAGTACTTC

abundance: once
j_gene: TRBJ1-2
d_gene: TRBD1
v_gene: TRBV10-3
CDR3aa: CAISETGAEGYTF
CDR3nt: TGTGCCATCAGTGAGACAGGGGCGGAAGGCTACACCTTC

abundance: .
j_gene: TRBJ1-2
d_gene: .
v_gene: TRBV21-1
CDR3aa: CASSLKTDYYGYTF
CDR3nt: TGTGCCAGCAGTTTAAAGACGGACTACTATGGCTACACCTTC

abundance: .
j_gene: TRBJ2-1
d_gene: TRBD2
v_gene: TRBV6-5
CDR3aa: CASSYPSGGGLNEQFF
CDR3nt: TGTGCCAGCAGTTACCCTAGCGGGGGTGGCTTGAATGAGCAGTTCTTC

abundance: once
j_gene: TRBJ2-1
d_gene: TRBD1
v_gene: TRBV6-6
CDR3aa: CASRGQGAVGNEQFF
CDR3nt: TGTGCCAGCAGGGGACAGGGGGCGGTAGGCAATGAGCAGTTCTTC

abundance: .
j_gene: TRBJ1-2
d_gene: .
v_gene: TRBV4-2
CDR3aa: CASSQGEGLGYGYTF
CDR3nt: TGTGCCAGCAGCCAAGGTGAGGGGCTCGGCTATGGCTACACCTTC

abundance: .
j_gene: TRBJ1-6
d_gene: TRBD1
v_gene: TRBV10-3
CDR3aa: CAISDPGGYNSPLHF
CDR3nt: TGTGCCATCAGTGACCCAGGGGGCTATAATTCACCCCTCCACTTT

abundance: .
j_gene: TRBJ2-1
d_gene: .
v_gene: TRBV5-5
CDR3aa: CASSLHGTTYNEQFF
CDR3nt: TGTGCCAGCAGCCTACACGGGACGACTTACAATGAGCAGTTCTTC

abundance: .
j_gene: TRBJ2-3
d_gene: TRBD2
v_gene: TRBV24-1
CDR3aa: CATSDPSWGGETDTQYF
CDR3nt: TGTGCCACCAGTGACCCATCCTGGGGGGGTGAAACAGATACGCAGTATTTT

abundance: .
j_gene: TRBJ1-3
d_gene: .
v_gene: TRBV5-1
CDR3aa: CASSLAGQIFSNTIYF
CDR3nt: TGCGCCAGCAGCTTGGCAGGACAGATATTCTCAAACACCATATATTTT

abundance: .
j_gene: TRBJ2-3
d_gene: .
v_gene: TRBV11-2
CDR3aa: CASSLGATRLADTQYF
CDR3nt: TGTGCCAGCAGCTTAGGTGCCACGCGCTTGGCAGATACGCAGTATTTT

abundance: .
j_gene: TRBJ2-7
d_gene: TRBD2
v_gene: TRBV3-1/TRBV3-2
CDR3aa: CASSQEATSGGAEQYF
CDR3nt: TGTGCCAGCAGCCAAGAGGCAACGAGCGGGGGGGCCGAGCAGTACTTC

abundance: .
j_gene: TRBJ1-1
d_gene: .
v_gene: TRBV7-2
CDR3aa: CASSPGLLMNTEAFF
CDR3nt: TGTGCCAGCAGCCCGGGGTTGCTGATGAACACTGAAGCTTTCTTT

abundance: .
j_gene: TRBJ2-2
d_gene: .
v_gene: TRBV15
CDR3aa: CATSSVRAGELFF
CDR3nt: TGTGCCACCAGCAGTGTACGGGCCGGGGAGCTGTTTTTT

abundance: .
j_gene: TRBJ1-6
d_gene: .
v_gene: TRBV2
CDR3aa: CASSELGPRNNSPLHF
CDR3nt: TGTGCCAGCAGTGAACTGGGGCCGAGAAATAATTCACCCCTCCACTTT

abundance: .
j_gene: TRBJ2-1
d_gene: .
v_gene: TRBV6-5
CDR3aa: CASSSGRAYNEQFF
CDR3nt: TGTGCCAGCAGTAGCGGGCGCGCCTACAATGAGCAGTTCTTC

abundance: .
j_gene: TRBJ2-2
d_gene: TRBD2
v_gene: TRBV19
CDR3aa: CASSTSGAGELFF
CDR3nt: TGTGCCAGTAGTACTAGCGGGGCCGGGGAGCTGTTTTTT

abundance: .
j_gene: TRBJ1-2
d_gene: .
v_gene: TRBV4-3
CDR3aa: CASSQVGKPTNYGYTF
CDR3nt: TGCGCCAGCAGCCAAGTCGGTAAACCTACTAACTATGGCTACACCTTC

abundance: once
j_gene: TRBJ1-4
d_gene: .
v_gene: TRBV27
CDR3aa: CASSSRDIGEKLFF
CDR3nt: TGTGCCAGCAGTTCCCGGGACATCGGCGAAAAACTGTTTTTT

abundance: .
j_gene: TRBJ1-5
d_gene: TRBD1
v_gene: TRBV3-1/TRBV3-2
CDR3aa: CASSYGTASNQPQHF
CDR3nt: TGTGCCAGCAGCTACGGGACAGCTAGCAATCAGCCCCAGCATTTT

abundance: .
j_gene: TRBJ1-1
d_gene: .
v_gene: TRBV6-5
CDR3aa: CAVIPGATEAFF
CDR3nt: TGTGCCGTAATACCGGGGGCCACTGAAGCTTTCTTT

abundance: .
j_gene: TRBJ2-5
d_gene: TRBD1
v_gene: TRBV6-5
CDR3aa: CASSPLTGIQETQYF
CDR3nt: TGTGCCAGCAGTCCATTGACAGGGATCCAAGAGACCCAGTACTTC